This TCR beta chain derives from a study of shared clonotypes between healthy human individuals. The overall study: In total, the donors were a couple of women and a few men aged 18 to 49.

Profiled with immunoSEQ multiplex PCR; TCRdb holds only in-frame clones, not every one. The table lists around 990,000 clones, approximately 80% of them singletons, with almost 0.9% in the top ten. Study conclusions and caveats: Shared across several donors were around 5% of the naive CD4 clonotypes.

V lost 1 base and J 0 bases, leaving 3 bases between the germline ends. This CDR3 is 13 amino acids long. In germline, CDR1 is MDHEN, CDR2 SYDVKM. This clone was found once. Its matching antigen is unknown. Other DNA sequences in this sample translate to the same CDR3. V is TRBV28 and J is TRBJ1-2; no reliable D call. This TCR was recovered from a man in his late teens or twenties in good health. Some clones in this sample may be carry-over from other donors' samples. The sequenced sample was memory CD4+ T cells from PBMCs. Subset noted: CD45RA-negative fraction. The CDR3 here is CASSLSPNYGYTF. DNA for the CDR3: TGTGCCAGCAGTTTATCCCCTAACTATGGCTACACCTTC.